Reported below is one T cell receptor beta chain. The germline CDR1 and CDR2 sequences are LGHNA and YNFKEQ. The junction had 6 bases not matched to a gene; V was cut back by 4 bases and J by 4 bases. CDR3 length: 15 amino acids. The data were taken from a study of T cell responses to AZD1222 COVID-19 vaccine. TCRdb keeps only in-frame clones here, not all; method: immunoSEQ multiplex PCR. The table shows 95,000 to 100,000 clones, with about nine tenths occurring only once. The chain couples TRBV4-2 to TRBJ1-1, with TRBD1 matching 10 bases. The source material was peripheral blood, sampled on day 0 of AZD1222 vaccination. This sequence was found in an adult in good health. CDR3 DNA: TGTGCCAGCAGCCTCACCGGGACAGGGGCCACTGAAGCTTTCTTT. It codes for CASSLTGTGATEAFF.